The clone carrying this TCR beta chain showed up just a few times. TCRdb ran MiXCR on the 5' RACE reads and lists one entry per CDR3 protein. Altogether fewer than 700,000 distinct CDR3 sequences are present, roughly 18% being singletons, with the ten largest covering more than 10%. Germline-derived CDR1 and CDR2 are SGHTA and FQGNSA. Deletions cut 2 bases from V and 2 bases from J, with 16 bases between. This CDR3 is built from 17 residues. This sample is part of a study of T-cell memory formation after mild COVID-19. V usage is TRBV7-2 and J usage is TRBJ2-4; D may be TRBD1 (5 bases). The sample consisted of PBMCs or a T cell subset sorted from them (not recorded which). The receptor was derived from an adult woman who had mild COVID-19 (a few samples of this study predate the infection). Cell type and time point are not known. CDR3 sequence: CASSLLGGATTKNIQYF. CDR3 DNA sequence: TGTGCCAGCAGCTTATTGGGTGGGGCTACCACCAAAAACATTCAGTACTTC.